The 26 T cell receptor beta chains given below trace back to one sample, sequenced in a study of blood T cell repertoires in COVID-19. Sequenced by immunoSEQ multiplex PCR; TCRdb stores in-frame clones only, minus some. The table lists roughly 150,000 clones, about 86% of them singletons, with 8% in the top ten. The source material was peripheral blood. The receptors shown here come from a human donor in a cohort sampled during active COVID-19.

The chain is built from TRBV5-1 and TRBJ2-1; TRBD2 agrees at 8 bases. V gave up 0 bases and J gave up 0 bases; unmatched junction bases: 5. This CDR3 has 17 residues. Germline assignment: CDR1 SGHRS and CDR2 YFSETQ. CDR3 sequence reads: CASSLEGGGISYNEQFF. For the CDR3, the DNA is TGCGCCAGCAGCTTGGAGGGCGGGGGGATCTCCTACAATGAGCAGTTCTTC.

The chain combines TRBV28 with TRBJ1-6; a weak D match, TRBD1 (6 bases). The CDR3 is made up of 15 amino acids. Trimming cost V 7 bases and J 5 bases, with 15 bases left between them. The germline gives CDR1 MDHEN, CDR2 SYDVKM. The CDR3 DNA reads as TGTGCCAGCACCCTACCGAGGACAGATAATTCACCCCTCCACTTT. Its translation is CASTLPRTDNSPLHF.

CDR3 sequence: CASSQGGDSPLHF. CDR3 DNA sequence: TGTGCCAGCAGCCAAGGGGGGGATTCACCCCTCCACTTT. The chain recombines TRBV3-1 (or the pseudogene TRBV3-2) with TRBJ1-6; D is possibly TRBD1 (5 bases). V lost 1 base and J lost 8, with 6 bases in between. The CDR3 loop spans 13 amino acids. Germline CDR1 and CDR2: LGHDT and YNNKEL (reference sequence).

The genes are TRBV2 and TRBJ1-1; D perhaps matches TRBD1 (5 bases). CDR1 and CDR2 from the germline V gene are SNHLY and FYNNEI. V lost 4 bases to trimming and J lost 5 bases, with 14 bases between them. The CDR3 runs 14 residues. CDR3: CASSVLRGGTEAFF. DNA for the CDR3: TGTGCCAGCAGTGTGTTGCGGGGGGGGACTGAAGCTTTCTTT.

The rearrangement uses TRBV6-5 and TRBJ1-6; D might be TRBD1 (5 bases). Germline lookup yields CDR1 MNHEY and CDR2 SVGAGI. V was cut by 2 bases and J by 7 bases, with 12 bases left in between. The CDR3 is 15 residues long. The CDR3 is CASSYQTDPNSPLHF. The CDR3 DNA reads as TGTGCCAGCAGTTACCAGACAGACCCAAATTCACCCCTCCACTTT.

The rearrangement uses TRBV5-1 and TRBJ2-3, with 11 positions matching TRBD2. This CDR3 contains 15 residues. Losses at the gene ends were 6 bases for V and 2 bases for J; bases not matched to a gene: 5. Germline V lookup: CDR1 SGHRS, CDR2 YFSETQ. The CDR3 protein is CASILSGGVTDTQYF. The CDR3 nucleotides read TGCGCCAGCATCCTTAGCGGGGGGGTCACAGATACGCAGTATTTT.

CDR3 sequence reads: CASSPGIGDSYEQYF. In DNA form, the CDR3 reads TGTGCCAGCAGCCCAGGGATTGGGGATTCCTACGAGCAGTACTTC. The chain recombines TRBV11-2 with TRBJ2-7; D perhaps matches TRBD1 (5 bases). Germline CDR1 SGHAT, CDR2 FQNNGV. V was pared by 5 bases and J by 1 base, with 15 bases between. The CDR3 covers 15 residues.

The rearrangement joins TRBV10-1 to TRBJ2-2; the D is unclear. With 3 bases removed from V and 2 bases from J, the gap between germline ends came to 10 bases. In germline, CDR1 is WNHNN, CDR2 SYGVQD (reference sequence). There are 15 residues in the CDR3. The CDR3 region has the DNA TGCGCCAGCAGTGATGGGCAGCAAAACACCGGGGAGCTGTTTTTT. This encodes CASSDGQQNTGELFF.

This clone has a handful of counts. This chain links TRBV29-1 with TRBJ2-3; D gene ambiguous. CDR3 size: 12 residues. The V gene lost 4 bases and the J gene lost 2 bases, with 7 bases spanning the gap. The germline V gene encodes CDR1 SQVTM and CDR2 ANQGSEA. CDR3 sequence (DNA): TGCAGCGTTGCTCCTAACACAGATACGCAGTATTTT. Translated: CSVAPNTDTQYF.

This sequence joins TRBV6-6 and TRBJ2-3; 7 bases are shared with TRBD1. CDR3 length: 15 residues. V was clipped by 6 bases and J by 0 bases; unmatched bases: 6. Germline CDR1 reads MNHNY; CDR2 reads SVGAGI (reference sequence). CDR3 bases: TGTGCCAGCAGCCCTACAGGGGCCAGCACAGATACGCAGTATTTT. This encodes CASSPTGASTDTQYF.

This rearrangement joins TRBV27 to TRBJ1-2, with 9 bases aligning to TRBD1. The germline gives CDR1 MNHEY, CDR2 SMNVEV (reference sequence). The CDR3 is made up of 17 amino acids. The J segment lost 8 bases and the V segment lost 5 bases, leaving 18 bases of the junction unmatched. The DNA of the CDR3 is TGTGCCAGCAGTGACACCTCGGGACAGGGATTATCGAGGGGCTACACCTTC. Protein: CASSDTSGQGLSRGYTF.

The chain couples TRBV7-6 to TRBJ2-2; D ambiguous. Germline loops: CDR1 SGHVS, CDR2 FNYEAQ. With 4 bases removed from V and 6 bases from J, the gap between germline ends came to 15 bases. There are 15 residues in the CDR3. Here the CDR3 DNA reads TGTGCCAGCAGCTCCATGGGCAGTATCGCCGGGGAGCTGTTTTTT. Protein sequence: CASSSMGSIAGELFF.

The table lists this clone with a count of one. The V gene is TRBV6-5, the J gene TRBJ2-7; 7 nucleotides line up with TRBD2. Germline CDR1 is MNHEY and CDR2 is SVGAGI. The CDR3 has 13 residues. V gave up 10 bases and J gave up 4 bases; unmatched junction bases: 10. CDR3 sequence (DNA): TGTGCCACCGGCCCGGGGGGAGGATACGAGCAGTACTTC. Its translation is CATGPGGGYEQYF.

V gene TRBV9 combines with J gene TRBJ2-5; no firm D call. The germline gives CDR1 SGDLS, CDR2 YYNGEE. The CDR3 extends over 12 amino acids. Trimming pared 4 bases from V and 0 bases from J, leaving 4 bases between. CDR3 in DNA: TGTGCCAGCAGCCCCAACCAAGAGACCCAGTACTTC. Translation gives CASSPNQETQYF.

V gene TRBV6-5 combines with J gene TRBJ2-7; 10 bases align to TRBD1. The CDR3 sequence is 15 residues long. Trimming removed 6 bases from V and 6 bases from J; junction bases left unmatched: 11. Germline V lookup: CDR1 MNHEY, CDR2 SVGAGI. The CDR3 sequence: CASSRGGTGAVEQYF. CDR3 DNA sequence: TGTGCCAGCAGCCGCGGTGGGACAGGGGCTGTCGAGCAGTACTTC.

The J gene is TRBJ2-1, the V gene TRBV3-1 (or the pseudogene TRBV3-2); perhaps TRBD1 as D (6 bases). This CDR3 has 15 amino acids. Trimming pared 0 bases from V and 3 bases from J, leaving 9 bases between. Per germline, CDR1 LGHDT and CDR2 YNNKEL (reference sequence). CDR3 coding DNA: TGTGCCAGCAGCCAAGACAGGGGTAGCTACAATGAGCAGTTCTTC. This codes for CASSQDRGSYNEQFF.

The chain is built from TRBV5-6 and TRBJ1-2; 9 bases align to TRBD1. The CDR3 is made up of 15 amino acids. V was clipped by 4 bases and J by 6 bases; unmatched bases: 10. Looked up from germline, CDR1 is SGHDT and CDR2 is YYEEEE. The CDR3 region is CASSATGTGINGYTF. The CDR3 nucleotides are TGTGCCAGCAGCGCGACCGGGACAGGGATCAATGGCTACACCTTC.

This chain uses TRBV7-9 with TRBJ2-1; D possibly corresponds to TRBD2 (6 bases). The germline V and J ends were trimmed by 5 bases and 9 bases, with 14 bases remaining between them. In germline, CDR1 is SEHNR, CDR2 FQNEAQ (reference sequence). This CDR3 has 13 residues. The CDR3 coding sequence is TGTGCCAGCAGCGTGACGGGGGTTGCTGAGCAGTTCTTC. Translating gives CASSVTGVAEQFF. Variable domain in full (rest from reference TRBV7-9 and TRBJ2-1): DTGVSQNPRHKITKRGQNVTFRCDPISEHNRLYWYRQTLGQGPEFLTYFQNEAQLEKSRLLSDRFSAERPKGSFSTLEIQRTEQGDSAMYLCASSVTGVAEQFFGPGTRLTVL.

V gene TRBV5-1 combines with J gene TRBJ2-2; D call uncertain. Trimming removed 0 bases at V and 7 bases at J, with 7 bases between. Germline V gives CDR1 SGHRS, CDR2 YFSETQ. The CDR3 has 13 residues. The CDR3 reads CASSLDQIGELFF. In DNA form, the CDR3 reads TGCGCCAGCAGCTTGGACCAGATCGGGGAGCTGTTTTTT.

The genes are TRBV29-1 and TRBJ1-4; D remains ambiguous. The CDR3 covers 14 residues. Germline V gives CDR1 SQVTM, CDR2 ANQGSEA. The V and J ends lost 4 bases and 0 bases respectively, with 9 bases between them. In nucleotides, the CDR3 is TGCAGCGTTGTTTCCAGCGCAACTAATGAAAAACTGTTTTTT. This translates into CSVVSSATNEKLFF.

The chain employs TRBV11-2 and TRBJ1-1, with 9 bases matching TRBD1. The CDR3 has 14 residues. Germline trimming cut 6 bases from V and 0 bases from J; bases unmatched to any gene: 2. Germline assignment: CDR1 SGHAT and CDR2 FQNNGV. This chain's CDR3 is CASRTGGLNTEAFF. DNA of the CDR3: TGTGCCAGCAGAACAGGGGGCTTGAACACTGAAGCTTTCTTT.

The V call is TRBV15, the J call TRBJ1-5, with no clear D. Germline V gene lookup returns CDR1 LNHNV and CDR2 YYDKDF (reference sequence). This CDR3 region has 16 residues. V was cut by 0 bases and J by 2 bases, with 11 bases left in between. CDR3 sequence (DNA): TGTGCCACCAGCAGAGATCCGGGCGGGGGCAATCAGCCCCAGCATTTT. Residues: CATSRDPGGGNQPQHF.

This clone came up once. The V call is TRBV19, the J call TRBJ1-4; maybe TRBD1 (6 bases). The CDR3 covers 16 residues. V was trimmed by 3 bases and J by 8 bases, leaving 19 bases between them. CDR1 LNHDA and CDR2 SQIVND come from the germline V gene (reference sequence). CDR3 region: CASSIRGLLRGEKLFF. CDR3 sequence (DNA): TGTGCCAGTAGTATTAGGGGCCTCCTAAGGGGGGAAAAACTGTTTTTT.

This clone was counted between two and nine times. This rearrangement joins TRBV6-5 to TRBJ1-3; tentative D call: TRBD1 (6 bases). Germline CDR1 is MNHEY and CDR2 is SVGAGI. The V end lost 7 bases, the J end lost 9 bases, and 19 bases lay between the germline ends. The CDR3 runs 14 residues. Here the CDR3 DNA reads TGTGCCAGCACCATGCGACAGGACCGGAGCACCATATATTTT. It encodes CASTMRQDRSTIYF.

This chain links TRBV2 with TRBJ2-1, with 10 positions matching TRBD2. This CDR3 region has 16 residues. Losses at the gene ends were 4 bases for V and 9 bases for J; bases not matched to a gene: 12. Germline CDR1 SNHLY, CDR2 FYNNEI. The CDR3 protein is CASSATPSGGLREQFF. Written as DNA, the CDR3 is TGTGCCAGCAGTGCTACTCCTAGCGGGGGTCTACGTGAGCAGTTCTTC.

This chain uses TRBV9 with TRBJ1-6; TRBD1 matches at 7 bases. Germline assignment: CDR1 SGDLS and CDR2 YYNGEE. The CDR3 is 16 residues long. The V segment lost 3 bases and the J segment 7 bases; nucleotides outside the gene matches: 10. The CDR3 loop reads CASSEGPDRANSPLHF. CDR3 sequence (DNA): TGTGCCAGCAGCGAGGGACCTGACAGGGCCAATTCACCCCTCCACTTT.